This TCR beta chain was sequenced in a study of cytomegalovirus exposure and HLA in healthy donors. Germline V gene lookup returns CDR1 WNHNN and CDR2 SYGVQD (reference sequence). This CDR3 is 14 amino acids long. Trimming took 5 bases from V and 5 from J, leaving 13 bases between them. Profiling relied on immunoSEQ multiplex PCR, and the TCRdb table lists in-frame clones only, not all of them. There are 200,000 to 250,000 clones in the sample; about 90% occur only once, and around 12% lies in the top ten. The study's findings and limits: In vitro experiments confirmed that a few CMV-associated chains were specific for CMV antigens.

In the case of this clone: Its antigen is unidentified.

Sequencing was performed on PBMCs. The TCR sequence derives from a man aged 18 to 29 in good health and CMV-seropositive. J is TRBJ2-1 and V is TRBV10-1; TRBD1 is a possible D gene (7 bases). The CDR3 region has the DNA TGCGCCAGCAGTCAGGGGGGTCAGAACAATGAGCAGTTCTTC. It specifies CASSQGGQNNEQFF.